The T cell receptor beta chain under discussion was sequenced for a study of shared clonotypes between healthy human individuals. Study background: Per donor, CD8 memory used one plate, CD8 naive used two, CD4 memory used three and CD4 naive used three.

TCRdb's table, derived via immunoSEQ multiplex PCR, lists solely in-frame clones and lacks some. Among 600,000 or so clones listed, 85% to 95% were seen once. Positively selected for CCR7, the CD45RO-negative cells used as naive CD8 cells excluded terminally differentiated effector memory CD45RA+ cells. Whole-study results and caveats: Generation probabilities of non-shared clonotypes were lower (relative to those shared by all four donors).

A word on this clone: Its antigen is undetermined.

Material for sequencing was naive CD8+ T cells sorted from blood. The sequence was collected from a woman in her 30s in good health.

The CDR3 coding sequence is TGTGCTAGTGGTTTGGTAAGGCCTAGCGGGGAAACCGGGGAGCTGTTTTTT. Translated: CASGLVRPSGETGELFF. The chain couples TRBV12-5 to TRBJ2-2, with 9 positions matching TRBD2. Germline V gene sequence: CDR1 LGHNT, CDR2 FRNRAP. CDR3 length: 17 amino acids. V trimming: 0 bases; J trimming: 5 bases; junction bases outside the gene matches: 7.